The subject of this entry is one TCR beta chain. Its antigen is currently not known. Base qualities are not at hand, and no much larger clone is one base apart. Genomic DNA was extracted with the Qiagen DNeasy kit from unsorted PBMCs and from negatively selected CD4+ and CD8+ fractions. Amplification of TCR beta CDR3 regions was done by immunoSEQ multiplex PCR with primers that anneal to V and J segments. A synthetic immune receptor repertoire was used to minimize amplification bias, and remaining bias was computationally removed after sequencing. On the study's bioinformatics: Repertoire diversity was quantified as the Shannon entropy index using custom Python scripts. Unsorted, CD4+ and CD8+ repertoires were analyzed separately, except in combined analyses where CD4+ and CD8+ sequences were merged in silico. Clonal expansion was defined as a frequency increase of at least 2-fold after treatment compared with C1D1, and clones undetected at baseline were assigned a pseudocount of 0.5. Clones with 0 or 1 copy at C1D1 were classified as singleton clones, and clones with 2 or more copies were classified as non-singleton clones. Clones expanded in unsorted samples were assigned a CD4+, CD8+ or unknown annotation through matching of protein sequences in sorted samples from the same patient. Wilcoxon tests on paired samples were used to test changes in diversity from C1D1 to C4D1. The table was pulled from immuneACCESS by TCRdb, which kept in-frame rearrangements only. Such tables lose some clones; where checked, under half of the loss comes from unresolved V genes, and the rest has no known cause. For V, J and clone size, that table is used; D and trimming come from the DNA. The sample yields about 40,000 clones; 76% were counted once. Of the sample, 11% is held by the ten largest clones.

The source of the sample is a study of PD-1 blockade in classical Hodgkin lymphoma (dated by TCRdb to 2018 to 2021). For context, the study as a whole: Nivolumab dosing was 3 mg/kg intravenously every 2 weeks, continuing until either disease progression or unacceptable toxicity. To define a peripheral blood immune signature of response to PD-1 blockade in classical Hodgkin lymphoma, the study combined TCR beta sequencing with CyTOF.

The cysteine opens and the phenylalanine closes a CDR3 of 12 amino acids. The retained sequence is limited to the CDR3, 36 bases, with the frame set at the first base. V loses 4 bases, J loses 5 bases, and the germline ends lie 8 bases apart. CDR1 LNHNV and CDR2 YYDKDF were looked up in the germline V gene (reference sequence). Overall study outcomes, separate from this receptor: The study was restricted to a single clinical trial cohort, and the causes of repertoire differences, possibly disease activity or prior therapy, were left undefined. Baseline TCR diversity was reported to be lower in newly diagnosed patients than in healthy donors and to be lower still in relapsed/refractory patients. Lower diversity was observed in patients in whom nivolumab was started less than 1 year after ASCT, and these patients were excluded from later analyses so that confounding by immune reconstitution would be avoided. CD4+ but not CD8+ TCR diversity rose significantly by C4D1 (p=0.0027 vs p=0.16), most apparent in complete responders (p=0.02). Trial patients with a complete response had baseline diversity similar to that of newly diagnosed patients, while partial responders and progressors had significantly lower diversity.

The sample's time point, from its label and the paper: cycle 1 day 1 (C1D1), immediately before nivolumab initiation. All trial patients had relapsed after autologous stem cell transplantation, with cohorts A, B and C differing in prior brentuximab vedotin exposure. The trial cohort included fewer than 65 patients with relapsed/refractory classical Hodgkin lymphoma, and each patient had a best overall response of complete response, partial response or progressive disease. In the multi-cohort phase II CheckMate 205 trial, trial patients received single-agent nivolumab. An independent review committee assessed best overall response by applying the 2007 International Working Group response criteria. Trial PBMCs were collected immediately before nivolumab initiation (C1D1) and during therapy at cycle 2 day 1 and cycle 4 day 1. Peripheral blood was collected in 8 mL Vacutainer Cell Preparation Tubes, from which PBMCs were isolated by centrifugation and then cryopreserved.

The chain couples TRBV15 to TRBJ2-5; there is no confident call for the D gene. The TCR comes from a human donor with classical Hodgkin lymphoma. The sequencing here drew on peripheral blood mononuclear cells (PBMCs), taken at baseline. The DNA is as follows: TGTGCCACCAGCATAACTGGGGAGACCCAGTACTTC. This yields the protein CATSITGETQYF.